A selection of T cell receptor beta chains follows, all from one sample in a study of blood T cell repertoires in COVID-19. The repertoire was sequenced with immunoSEQ multiplex PCR; TCRdb's copy has only in-frame clones and lacks some. Counted here are more than 200,000 clones, 75% to 90% occurring once; the ten biggest clones make up around 0.72%. The material sequenced was peripheral blood. The receptors were sampled from a middle-aged man with acute or convalescent COVID-19. CDR3s include the opening cysteine and the closing phenylalanine or tryptophan. The D gene is left open where the match is weak. The size field is filled for only some rows; it gives once, few, many or a size class.

>-|few|TRBJ1-6|15|TRBV5-5
CASSLYPGSDSPLHF
TGTGCCAGCAGCTTATATCCGGGATCAGATTCACCCCTCCACTTT
>TRBD2|-|TRBJ2-5|18|TRBV3-1/TRBV3-2
CASSLGGLAGARVETQYF
TGTGCCAGCAGCCTCGGGGGACTAGCGGGGGCCAGGGTAGAGACCCAGTACTTC
>-|-|TRBJ1-2|14|TRBV7-3
CASSLGSGGRGYTF
TGTGCCAGCAGCTTAGGGTCGGGGGGCCGTGGCTACACCTTC
>TRBD2|-|TRBJ2-7|15|TRBV29-1
CSVVGLADESYEQYF
TGCAGCGTTGTGGGACTAGCGGACGAGTCCTACGAGCAGTACTTC
>TRBD2|-|TRBJ2-1|20|TRBV4-1
CASSQEGAGGYVSSYNEQFF
TGCGCCAGCAGCCAAGAGGGAGCGGGGGGTTACGTAAGCTCCTACAATGAGCAGTTCTTC
>-|-|TRBJ2-5|15|TRBV28
CASSFQRGLQETQYF
TGTGCCAGCAGTTTCCAAAGGGGCCTCCAAGAGACCCAGTACTTC
>TRBD2|-|TRBJ2-3|15|TRBV5-1
CASSPSGGAADTQYF
TGCGCCAGCAGCCCGAGCGGGGGGGCGGCAGATACGCAGTATTTT
>-|-|TRBJ2-1|16|TRBV4-1
CASSQEASRNENEQFF
TGCGCCAGCAGCCAAGAGGCTAGCCGCAATGAGAATGAGCAGTTCTTC
>-|-|TRBJ2-5|14|TRBV7-2
CASSRGRRQETQYF
TGTGCCAGCAGCCGCGGCAGACGACAAGAGACCCAGTACTTC
>-|-|TRBJ1-1|15|TRBV5-1
CASSLDYGPDRKDFF
TGCGCCAGCAGCTTGGATTATGGGCCAGACAGAAAGGATTTCTTT
>TRBD1|-|TRBJ1-1|15|TRBV5-1
CASSLGPGGNSEAFF
TGCGCCAGCAGCTTGGGGCCAGGGGGAAATAGTGAAGCTTTCTTT
>TRBD1|-|TRBJ2-2|16|TRBV18
CASSPKSQGASGELFF
TGTGCCAGCTCACCAAAATCTCAGGGGGCGTCCGGGGAGCTGTTTTTT
>-|-|TRBJ1-2|15|TRBV18
CASSPGQTEFYGYTF
TGTGCCAGCTCACCCGGACAGACAGAATTCTATGGCTACACCTTC
>TRBD1|-|TRBJ1-3|15|TRBV3-1/TRBV3-2
CASSLTTGSGNTIYF
TGTGCCAGCAGCCTAACGACAGGGTCAGGAAACACCATATATTTT
>-|-|TRBJ1-4|11|TRBV28
CASKSREKLFF
TGTGCCAGCAAGAGCAGGGAAAAACTGTTTTTT
>-|once|TRBJ2-1|11|TRBV25-1
CASTRGTEQFF
TGTGCCAGCACTCGGGGTACTGAGCAGTTCTTC
>TRBD1|-|TRBJ2-7|15|TRBV7-7
CASSLDRGRPYEQYF
TGTGCCAGCAGCCTAGACAGGGGGCGGCCCTACGAGCAGTACTTC
>-|few|TRBJ1-2|14|TRBV4-1
CASSQDTVPYGYTF
TGCGCCAGCAGCCAAGATACTGTCCCCTATGGCTACACCTTC
>TRBD1|-|TRBJ2-3|13|TRBV18
CASSGDRGFTQYF
TGTGCCAGCTCAGGGGACAGGGGATTTACGCAGTATTTT
>TRBD1|-|TRBJ1-4|17|TRBV6-6
CASSPPSGQGGNEKLFF
TGTGCCAGCAGTCCACCCTCCGGACAGGGGGGGAATGAAAAACTGTTTTTT
>-|-|TRBJ2-2|17|TRBV4-1
CASSLVQGFTNTGELFF
TGCGCCAGCAGCCTGGTACAGGGTTTTACGAACACCGGGGAGCTGTTTTTT
>-|-|TRBJ1-5|17|TRBV11-3
CASSPELWPALVQPQHF
TGTGCCAGCAGCCCTGAGTTATGGCCGGCGCTAGTTCAGCCCCAGCATTTT
>-|-|TRBJ1-5|13|TRBV11-1
CASSLSGPSPQHF
TGTGCCAGCAGCTTATCAGGGCCCTCGCCCCAGCATTTT
>-|once|TRBJ2-1|16|TRBV4-1
CASTPAQGRGYNEQFF
TGCGCCAGCACCCCGGCCCAGGGGAGGGGCTACAATGAGCAGTTCTTC
>TRBD1|few|TRBJ2-4|17|TRBV18
CASSPGGTGSGSDIQYF
TGTGCCAGCTCGCCTGGGGGGACAGGGTCTGGATCGGACATTCAGTACTTC
>-|-|TRBJ2-3|15|TRBV5-5
CASSWIQGSPDTQYF
TGTGCCAGCAGCTGGATACAGGGAAGCCCAGATACGCAGTATTTT
>TRBD1|-|TRBJ1-1|14|TRBV6-5
CASSYGTGYTEAFF
TGTGCCAGCAGTTACGGGACAGGATACACTGAAGCTTTCTTT
>TRBD1|-|TRBJ1-4|15|TRBV27
CASSLAGTVVEKLFF
TGTGCCAGCAGTTTAGCCGGGACAGTTGTAGAAAAACTGTTTTTT
>-|once|TRBJ1-4|12|TRBV30
CAWSLSNEKLFF
TGTGCCTGGAGCCTCTCTAATGAAAAACTGTTTTTT
>-|-|TRBJ1-5|15|TRBV5-4
CASSQGGDSNQPQHF
TGTGCCAGCAGCCAAGGGGGGGATAGCAATCAGCCCCAGCATTTT
>TRBD1|-|TRBJ2-5|16|TRBV11-2
CASRATGTGDWETQYF
TGTGCCAGCAGAGCAACCGGGACAGGGGATTGGGAGACCCAGTACTTC
>TRBD2|-|TRBJ2-5|16|TRBV5-8
CASSLGVGTSEETQYF
TGTGCCAGCAGCTTAGGTGTGGGGACTAGCGAGGAGACCCAGTACTTC
>-|once|TRBJ1-1|17|TRBV7-8
CASSLNWRGSRNTEAFF
TGTGCCAGCAGCTTAAATTGGCGGGGCTCGAGAAACACTGAAGCTTTCTTT
>-|-|TRBJ1-1|15|TRBV7-9
CASSLGRGGITEAFF
TGTGCCAGCAGCTTAGGAAGGGGAGGGATCACTGAAGCTTTCTTT
>TRBD2|-|TRBJ2-1|15|TRBV5-1
CASALTSGIYNEQFF
TGCGCCAGCGCCCTGACTAGCGGTATCTACAATGAGCAGTTCTTC
>-|-|TRBJ1-1|13|TRBV7-2
CASSRHRNTEAFF
TGTGCCAGCAGCCGACACCGGAACACTGAAGCTTTCTTT
>-|-|TRBJ2-3|16|TRBV5-1
CASSLATKALTDTQYF
TGCGCCAGCAGCTTGGCCACTAAGGCCCTCACAGATACGCAGTATTTT
>-|-|TRBJ1-1|14|TRBV2
CASSWVGAGTEAFF
TGTGCCAGCAGTTGGGTAGGGGCTGGCACTGAAGCTTTCTTT
>-|-|TRBJ1-1|14|TRBV15
CATSSPQGSTEAFF
TGTGCCACCAGCAGCCCACAGGGATCCACTGAAGCTTTCTTT
>TRBD1|few|TRBJ1-2|14|TRBV6-5
CASSISQGQSGYTF
TGTGCCAGCAGTATATCACAGGGGCAGAGTGGCTACACCTTC
>TRBD2|-|TRBJ2-3|15|TRBV3-1/TRBV3-2
CASSQVRGGQDTQYF
TGTGCCAGCAGCCAAGTGCGGGGGGGCCAAGATACGCAGTATTTT
>-|-|TRBJ2-5|15|TRBV5-1
CASSPYAHLEETQYF
TGCGCCAGCAGCCCCTATGCTCATTTAGAAGAGACCCAGTACTTC
>-|-|TRBJ2-4|14|TRBV30
CAWSKTVAKNIQYF
TGTGCCTGGAGTAAAACAGTAGCCAAAAACATTCAGTACTTC
>-|once|TRBJ2-5|14|TRBV5-6
CASSDLGPRETQYF
TGTGCCAGCAGTGATCTGGGGCCCCGAGAGACCCAGTACTTC
>TRBD2|-|TRBJ2-7|16|TRBV28
CASSFPRLAGVKEQYF
TGTGCCAGCAGTTTCCCCCGACTAGCGGGAGTAAAAGAGCAGTACTTC
>-|-|TRBJ1-2|15|TRBV4-1
CASSQRQEPNYGYTF
TGCGCCAGCAGCCAAAGACAGGAGCCTAACTATGGCTACACCTTC
>TRBD1|-|TRBJ1-2|18|TRBV14
CASSQVKGQGVHSYGYTF
TGTGCCAGCAGCCAAGTCAAGGGACAGGGGGTTCACAGCTATGGCTACACCTTC
>-|-|TRBJ1-3|13|TRBV30
CAWSGNSGNTIYF
TGTGCCTGGAGTGGGAACAGTGGAAACACCATATATTTT
>TRBD2|-|TRBJ2-1|15|TRBV6-4
CATSTGGGGSHEQFF
TGTGCCACCAGTACGGGGGGAGGTGGGAGTCATGAGCAGTTCTTC
>TRBD2|-|TRBJ2-3|15|TRBV28
CASTSGSEGTDTQYF
TGTGCCAGCACGAGCGGGAGTGAGGGTACAGATACGCAGTATTTT
>-|-|TRBJ2-7|15|TRBV27
CASSFLGGAAYEQYF
TGTGCCAGCAGTTTCCTGGGGGGGGCGGCCTACGAGCAGTACTTC
>-|-|TRBJ2-5|16|TRBV24-1
CATSDRPDSGPGAQYF
TGTGCCACCAGTGATCGACCAGATAGCGGTCCGGGGGCCCAGTACTTC
>-|-|TRBJ2-1|15|TRBV5-1
CASRLNPTGYNEQFF
TGCGCCAGCAGGCTGAACCCCACAGGGTACAATGAGCAGTTCTTC
>-|-|TRBJ1-6|17|TRBV19
CASKISYRTEINSPLHF
TGTGCCAGTAAGATATCTTACCGGACAGAAATTAATTCACCCCTCCACTTT